The TCR beta chain under discussion was sequenced for a study of Graves' ophthalmopathy and Graves' hyperthyroidism. Whole-study context: Specimen type is peripheral blood, obtained at initial diagnosis before any treatment.

Other autoimmune diseases, uncontrolled infections, pregnancy and lactation each led to patient exclusion. RNA transcripts yielded amplified TCR beta CDR3 regions. HTBI primers were used in a first-round RT-PCR, which preceded a second-round multiplex PCR. TCRdb processed the multiplex PCR reads anew with MiXCR; each CDR3 protein has one entry. The table has 660,000 or so distinct CDR3 sequences, about two fifths seen once. The CDR3 consists of 17 residues. CDR1 is KGHDR, CDR2 SFDVKD, per germline. The V end lost 2 bases, the J end lost 0 bases, and 15 bases lay between the germline ends. This clonotype was recorded many times. Its antigen is as yet unknown. Overall study findings and caveats: A model of 13 signatures distinguished ophthalmopathy from stable hyperthyroidism at approximately 88% sensitivity and 81.08% specificity.

The sample was peripheral blood. This chain links TRBV24-1 with TRBJ1-2, with D hard to call. The TCR was taken from an adult man with Graves' ophthalmopathy. The CDR3 reads CATSDSTSSSPNYGYTF. The CDR3 DNA reads TGTGCCACCAGTGATTCTACCTCCTCCAGCCCTAACTATGGCTACACCTTC.